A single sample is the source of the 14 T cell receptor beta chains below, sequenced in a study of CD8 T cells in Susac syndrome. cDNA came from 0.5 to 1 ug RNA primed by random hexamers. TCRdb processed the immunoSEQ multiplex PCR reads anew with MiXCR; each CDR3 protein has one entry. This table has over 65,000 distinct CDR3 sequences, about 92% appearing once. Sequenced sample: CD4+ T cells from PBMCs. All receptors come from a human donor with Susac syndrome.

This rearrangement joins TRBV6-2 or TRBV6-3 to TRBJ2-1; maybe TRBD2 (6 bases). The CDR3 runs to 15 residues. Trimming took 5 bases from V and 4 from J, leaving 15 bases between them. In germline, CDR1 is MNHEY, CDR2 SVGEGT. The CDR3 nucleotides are TGTGCCAGCAGTCCTGGGCGGGGACTTTACAATGAGCAGTTCTTC. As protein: CASSPGRGLYNEQFF.

This CDR3 is CASRVKKDEPNTEAFF. For the CDR3, the DNA is TGTGCCAGCAGAGTCAAAAAGGACGAGCCTAACACTGAAGCTTTCTTT. V usage is TRBV6-2 or TRBV6-3 and J usage is TRBJ1-1; the D is unclear. The V gene's germline CDR1 is MNHEY and CDR2 SVGEGT. With 6 bases removed from V and 2 bases from J, the gap between germline ends came to 19 bases. This CDR3 region has 16 residues.

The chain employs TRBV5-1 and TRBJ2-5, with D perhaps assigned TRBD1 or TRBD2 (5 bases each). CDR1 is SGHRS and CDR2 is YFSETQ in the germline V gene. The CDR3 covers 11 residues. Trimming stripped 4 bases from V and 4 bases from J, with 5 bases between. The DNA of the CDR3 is TGCGCCAGCAGCGGGGGAGAGACCCAGTACTTC. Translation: CASSGGETQYF.

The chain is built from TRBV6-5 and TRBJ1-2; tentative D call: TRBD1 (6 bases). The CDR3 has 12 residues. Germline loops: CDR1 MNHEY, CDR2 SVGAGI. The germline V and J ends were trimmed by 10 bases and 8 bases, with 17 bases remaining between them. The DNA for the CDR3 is TGTGCCACCGGACAGCGGCTTCGGGGCTACACCTTC. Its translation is CATGQRLRGYTF.

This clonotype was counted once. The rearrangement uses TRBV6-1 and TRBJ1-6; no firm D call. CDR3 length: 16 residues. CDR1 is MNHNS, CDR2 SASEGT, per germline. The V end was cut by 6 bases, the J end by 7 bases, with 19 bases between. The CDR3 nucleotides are TGTGCCAGCAGGGACGGTAACTGGCGTATGAATTCACCCCTCCACTTT. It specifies CASRDGNWRMNSPLHF.

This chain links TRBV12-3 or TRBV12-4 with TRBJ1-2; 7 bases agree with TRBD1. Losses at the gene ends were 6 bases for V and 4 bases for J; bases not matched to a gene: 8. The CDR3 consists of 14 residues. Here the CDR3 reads CASRGTGEGYGYTF. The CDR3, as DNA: TGTGCCAGCAGGGGCACAGGGGAGGGCTATGGCTACACCTTC.

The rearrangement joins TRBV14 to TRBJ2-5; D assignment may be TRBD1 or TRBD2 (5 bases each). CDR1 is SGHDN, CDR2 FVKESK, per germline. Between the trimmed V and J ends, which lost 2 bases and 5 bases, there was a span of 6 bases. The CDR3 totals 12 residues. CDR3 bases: TGTGCCAGCAGCCAATGGGGGGAGACCCAGTACTTC. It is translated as CASSQWGETQYF.

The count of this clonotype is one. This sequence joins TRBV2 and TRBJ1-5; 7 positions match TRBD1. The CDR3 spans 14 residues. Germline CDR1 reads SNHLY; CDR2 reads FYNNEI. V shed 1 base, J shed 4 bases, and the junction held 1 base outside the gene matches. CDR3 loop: CASSEGGQNQPQHF. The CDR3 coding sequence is TGTGCCAGCAGTGAAGGGGGACAGAATCAGCCCCAGCATTTT.

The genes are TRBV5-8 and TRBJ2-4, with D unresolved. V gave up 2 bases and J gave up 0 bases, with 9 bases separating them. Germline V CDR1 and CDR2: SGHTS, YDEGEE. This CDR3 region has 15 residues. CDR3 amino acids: CASSFNQIAKNIQYF. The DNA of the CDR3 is TGTGCCAGCAGCTTTAATCAGATAGCCAAAAACATTCAGTACTTC.

The CDR3 reads CASSFTDTQYF. The CDR3 DNA is TGTGCCAGCAGTTTCACAGATACGCAGTATTTT. This chain joins TRBV28 and TRBJ2-3; no firm D call. The CDR3 sequence is 11 residues long. V was pared by 3 bases and J by 2 bases, with 0 bases between. Germline CDR1 MDHEN, CDR2 SYDVKM.

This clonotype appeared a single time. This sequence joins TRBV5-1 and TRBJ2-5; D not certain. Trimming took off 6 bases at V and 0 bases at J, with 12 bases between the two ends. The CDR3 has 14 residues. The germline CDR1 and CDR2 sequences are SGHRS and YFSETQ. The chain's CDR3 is CASTWQLDQETQYF. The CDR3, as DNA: TGCGCCAGCACGTGGCAGTTAGACCAAGAGACCCAGTACTTC. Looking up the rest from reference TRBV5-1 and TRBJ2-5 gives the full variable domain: KAGVTQTPRYLIKTRGQQVTLSCSPISGHRSVSWYQQTPGQGLQFLFEYFSETQRNKGNFPGRFSGRQFSNSRSEMNVSTLELGDSALYLCASTWQLDQETQYFGPGTRLLVL.

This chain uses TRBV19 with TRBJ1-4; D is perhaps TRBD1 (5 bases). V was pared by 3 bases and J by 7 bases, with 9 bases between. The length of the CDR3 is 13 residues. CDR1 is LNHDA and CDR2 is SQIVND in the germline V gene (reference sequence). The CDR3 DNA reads TGTGCCAGTAGTATGAGGGGCCGTGAAAAACTGTTTTTT. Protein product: CASSMRGREKLFF.

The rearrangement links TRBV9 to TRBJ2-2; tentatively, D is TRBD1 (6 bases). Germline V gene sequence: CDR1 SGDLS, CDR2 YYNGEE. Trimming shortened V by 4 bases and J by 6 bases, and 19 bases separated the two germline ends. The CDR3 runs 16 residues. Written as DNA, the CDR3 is TGTGCCAGCAGCCGTAACCCGGGACAAGGACCCGGGGAGCTGTTTTTT. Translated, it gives CASSRNPGQGPGELFF.

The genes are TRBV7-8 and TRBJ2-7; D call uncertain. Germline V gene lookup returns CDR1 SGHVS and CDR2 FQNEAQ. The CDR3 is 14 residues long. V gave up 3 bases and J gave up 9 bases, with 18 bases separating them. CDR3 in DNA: TGTGCCAGCAGCTTTGGCCCGCCCCAACCCGGGCAGTACTTC. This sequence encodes CASSFGPPQPGQYF.